This note documents a single TCR beta chain sequence. V trimming: 0 bases; J trimming: 0 bases; junction bases outside the gene matches: 6. Germline values: CDR1 WNHNN, CDR2 SYGVQD (reference sequence). This CDR3 has 18 amino acids. This sample was taken from a study of blood T cell repertoires in COVID-19. As for the study in general: The United States, Italy and Spain were the sources of the acute and convalescent COVID-19 samples. T cells, B-cell-depleted T cells, or PBMCs supplied cDNA or gDNA.

Methods used by the authors: Amplified reference gene primers provided the basis for estimating nucleated cell counts. Libraries were prepared by immunoSEQ multiplex PCR; TCRdb keeps only in-frame clonotypes and omits some of them. The V and J calls and the clone size are those of that table, but D and trimming were determined from the DNA. This repertoire shows some 190,000 clones, 70% to 90% found once; its top ten account for about 1.1%. The receptor comes from a young man with acute or convalescent COVID-19. The V call is TRBV10-1, the J call TRBJ2-2; 8 nucleotides match TRBD1. The sample comprised peripheral blood. This CDR3 reads CASSESGQGISNTGELFF. DNA for the CDR3: TGCGCCAGCAGTGAGTCAGGACAGGGAATTTCGAACACCGGGGAGCTGTTTTTT.